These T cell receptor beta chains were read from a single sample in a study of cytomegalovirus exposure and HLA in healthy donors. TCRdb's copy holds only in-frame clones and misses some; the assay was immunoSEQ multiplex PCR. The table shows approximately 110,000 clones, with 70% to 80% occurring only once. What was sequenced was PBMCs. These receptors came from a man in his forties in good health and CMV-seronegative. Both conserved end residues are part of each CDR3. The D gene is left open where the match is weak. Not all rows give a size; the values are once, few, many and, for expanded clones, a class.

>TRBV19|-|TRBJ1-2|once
CASMAQGGYGYTF
TGTGCCAGCATGGCCCAGGGTGGCTATGGCTACACCTTC
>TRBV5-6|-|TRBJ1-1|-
CASSLRLAEAFF
TGTGCCAGCAGCCTGAGGTTGGCTGAAGCTTTCTTT
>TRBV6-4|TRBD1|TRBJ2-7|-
CASSDLTGVSYEQYF
TGTGCCAGCAGTGACCTGACAGGGGTTTCCTACGAGCAGTACTTC
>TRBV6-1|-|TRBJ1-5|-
CASSAISAPGESYSNQPQHF
TGTGCCAGCAGTGCAATCTCCGCCCCCGGGGAGTCCTATAGCAATCAGCCCCAGCATTTT
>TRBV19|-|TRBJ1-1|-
CASSISQGLNTEAFF
TGTGCCAGTAGTATCTCACAGGGCCTGAACACTGAAGCTTTCTTT
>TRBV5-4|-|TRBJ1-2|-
CASSSGGQSHGYTF
TGTGCCAGCAGCTCGGGTGGACAGTCGCATGGCTACACCTTC
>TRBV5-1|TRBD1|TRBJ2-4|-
CASSLESGQGNSQYF
TGCGCCAGCAGCTTGGAATCGGGACAGGGAAACAGTCAGTACTTC
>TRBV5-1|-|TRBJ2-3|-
CASSLASEIVTDTQYF
TGCGCCAGCAGCTTGGCCAGCGAGATTGTCACAGATACGCAGTATTTT
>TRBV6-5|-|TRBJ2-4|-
CASGSGTLAKNIQYF
TGTGCCAGCGGCTCCGGGACTCTAGCCAAAAACATTCAGTACTTC
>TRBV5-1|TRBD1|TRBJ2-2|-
CASSSGQPPNTGELFF
TGCGCCAGCAGCTCGGGACAGCCTCCGAACACCGGGGAGCTGTTTTTT
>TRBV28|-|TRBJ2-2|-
CASYWGRTGELFF
TGTGCCAGCTACTGGGGGCGCACCGGGGAGCTGTTTTTT
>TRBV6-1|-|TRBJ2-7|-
CASSLQKGGYEQYF
TGTGCCAGCAGTCTACAAAAAGGGGGCTACGAGCAGTACTTC
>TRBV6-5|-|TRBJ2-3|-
CASSYLATSTDTQYF
TGTGCCAGCAGTTACCTGGCCACAAGCACAGATACGCAGTATTTT
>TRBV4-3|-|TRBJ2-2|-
CASSQLKGGPGELFF
TGCGCCAGCAGCCAGCTGAAAGGGGGTCCCGGGGAGCTGTTTTTT
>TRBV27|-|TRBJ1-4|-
CASSPGTGLNERMFF
TGTGCCAGCAGTCCTGGGACTGGACTTAATGAAAGGATGTTTTTT
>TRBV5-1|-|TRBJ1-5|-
CASSPGSDQPQHF
TGCGCCAGCAGCCCCGGGTCCGATCAGCCCCAGCATTTT
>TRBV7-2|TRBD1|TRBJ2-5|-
CASSPTGVQETQYF
TGTGCCAGCAGCCCCACAGGGGTACAAGAGACCCAGTACTTC
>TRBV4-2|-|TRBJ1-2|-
CASSQDGQSKGGYGYTF
TGTGCCAGCAGCCAAGATGGGCAGAGCAAGGGAGGCTATGGCTACACCTTC
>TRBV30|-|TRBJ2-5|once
CAWERRGGRETQYF
TGTGCCTGGGAACGGAGAGGGGGACGAGAGACCCAGTACTTC
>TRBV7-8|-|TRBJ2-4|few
CASSRGTGYNIQYF
TGTGCCAGTAGCAGAGGAACAGGGTACAACATTCAGTACTTC
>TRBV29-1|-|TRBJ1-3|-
CSVEITGNTIYF
TGCAGCGTTGAGATTACAGGAAACACCATATATTTT
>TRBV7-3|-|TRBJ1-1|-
CASSSHRDTNEAFF
TGTGCCAGCAGTTCCCACAGGGATACTAATGAAGCTTTCTTT
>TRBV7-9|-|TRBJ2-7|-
CASRPTGKFYEQYF
TGTGCCAGCAGACCAACAGGGAAGTTCTACGAGCAGTACTTC
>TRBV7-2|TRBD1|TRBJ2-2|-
CASSLGTGYTGELFF
TGTGCCAGCAGCTTGGGGACAGGGTATACCGGGGAGCTGTTTTTT
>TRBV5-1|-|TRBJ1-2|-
CASSLARQDDGYTF
TGCGCCAGCAGCTTGGCCCGACAGGATGATGGCTACACCTTC
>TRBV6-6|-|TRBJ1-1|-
CASSLSEGGGTEAFF
TGTGCCAGCAGTCTCTCCGAGGGCGGCGGAACTGAAGCTTTCTTT
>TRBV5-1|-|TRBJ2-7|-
CASSLGDIYEQYF
TGCGCCAGCAGCTTGGGCGACATCTACGAGCAGTACTTC
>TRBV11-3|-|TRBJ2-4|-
CASSSIGEGIQYF
TGTGCCAGCAGCTCAATCGGTGAGGGCATTCAGTACTTC
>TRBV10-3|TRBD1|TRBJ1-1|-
CAISGQGNTEAFF
TGTGCCATCAGTGGACAGGGGAACACTGAAGCTTTCTTT
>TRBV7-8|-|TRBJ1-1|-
CASSLAGTPLNTEAFF
TGTGCCAGCAGCTTAGCCGGGACACCTTTGAACACTGAAGCTTTCTTT
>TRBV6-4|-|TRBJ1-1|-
CASSDSFRAFF
TGTGCCAGCAGTGACTCGTTCCGGGCTTTCTTT
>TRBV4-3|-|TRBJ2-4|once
CASSQDPAGSGYKNIQYF
TGCGCCAGCAGCCAAGATCCGGCGGGGTCGGGCTACAAAAACATTCAGTACTTC
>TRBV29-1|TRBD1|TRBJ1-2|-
CSVPGQGGGYTF
TGCAGCGTTCCTGGACAGGGAGGTGGCTACACCTTC
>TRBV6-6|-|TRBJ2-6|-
CASEGANGLTF
TGTGCCAGCGAAGGGGCCAACGGCCTGACTTTC
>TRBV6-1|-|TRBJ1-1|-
CASSEQGLGFF
TGTGCCAGCAGTGAACAGGGTTTGGGTTTCTTT
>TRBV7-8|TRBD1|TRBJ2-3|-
CASSRDRGSSTDTQYF
TGTGCCAGCAGCCGGGACAGGGGATCGAGCACAGATACGCAGTATTTT
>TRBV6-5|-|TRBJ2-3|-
CASSYAGSPTQYF
TGTGCCAGCAGTTACGCGGGGAGCCCTACGCAGTATTTT
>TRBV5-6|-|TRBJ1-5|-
CASSLYGEKNQPQHF
TGTGCCAGCAGCTTGTATGGAGAAAAAAATCAGCCCCAGCATTTT
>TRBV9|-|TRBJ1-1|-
CASSVEQGTEAFF
TGTGCCAGCAGCGTAGAGCAGGGTACTGAAGCTTTCTTT
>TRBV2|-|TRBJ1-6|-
CASTLQGPDSPLHF
TGTGCCAGCACCCTACAGGGTCCAGATTCACCCCTCCACTTT
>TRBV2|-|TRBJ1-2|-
CASSEGASYGYTF
TGTGCCAGCAGTGAAGGGGCCAGCTATGGCTACACCTTC